This passage covers 18 T cell receptor beta chains from one sample sequenced in a study of high-grade serous ovarian cancer treatment subgroups. Tumor tissue was taken before any definitive surgery or chemotherapy was given. Method: immunoSEQ multiplex PCR; TCRdb's copy keeps in-frame clones and lacks some. The table has some 4,200 clones, approximately 72% seen once; the top ten hold 6.5% to 10%. Specimen: tumor tissue. Receptor source: a human donor with high-grade serous ovarian cancer.

This chain joins TRBV28 and TRBJ1-1, with D perhaps TRBD1 (5 bases). The germline V gene has CDR1 MDHEN and CDR2 SYDVKM. The V end lost 8 bases, the J end lost 3 bases, and 19 bases lay between the germline ends. The CDR3 is 15 amino acids. The DNA for the CDR3 is TGTGCCAGCGGGGGATTACTCGGGCAGTACACTGAAGCTTTCTTT. Translating it yields CASGGLLGQYTEAFF.

The genes are TRBV2 and TRBJ2-5; 9 nucleotides line up with TRBD1. Germline V gene lookup returns CDR1 SNHLY and CDR2 FYNNEI. Trimming cost V 3 bases and J 0 bases; bases outside gene matches: 5. The CDR3 is made up of 16 amino acids. CDR3 region: CASSEGQGYHQETQYF. For the CDR3, the DNA is TGTGCCAGCAGTGAGGGACAGGGCTACCACCAAGAGACCCAGTACTTC.

This clone came up once. The J gene is TRBJ1-4, the V gene TRBV11-2, with TRBD1 matching 7 bases. In germline, CDR1 is SGHAT, CDR2 FQNNGV. This CDR3 has 16 amino acids. V dropped 0 bases and J dropped 6; count of bases not matched to a gene: 7. The CDR3 DNA is TGTGCCAGCAGCTTAGATGGGGGACAGTATTATGAAAAACTGTTTTTT. Protein product: CASSLDGGQYYEKLFF. Together with reference TRBV11-2 and TRBJ1-4, the CDR3 gives the full variable domain: EAGVAQSPRYKIIEKRQSVAFWCNPISGHATLYWYQQILGQGPKLLIQFQNNGVVDDSQLPKDRFSAERLKGVDSTLKIQPAKLEDSAVYLCASSLDGGQYYEKLFFGSGTQLSVL.

The chain has TRBV5-1 and TRBJ2-2; D remains ambiguous. The CDR3 covers 14 residues. Trimming pared 6 bases from V and 0 bases from J, leaving 9 bases between. The germline gives CDR1 SGHRS, CDR2 YFSETQ. CDR3 loop: CASTARPNTGELFF. The CDR3 DNA is TGCGCCAGCACAGCGCGACCGAACACCGGGGAGCTGTTTTTT.

V is TRBV5-6 and J is TRBJ1-1, with D hard to call. Per the germline V gene, CDR1 is SGHDT and CDR2 is YYEEEE. The V end lost 5 bases, the J end lost 5 bases, and 16 bases lay between the germline ends. The CDR3 loop spans 14 amino acids. In DNA, the CDR3 is TGTGCCAGCAGATACGACCTTGATGGGACTGAAGCTTTCTTT. Translated: CASRYDLDGTEAFF. Looking up the rest from reference TRBV5-6 and TRBJ1-1 gives the full variable domain: DAGVTQSPTHLIKTRGQQVTLRCSPKSGHDTVSWYQQALGQGPQFIFQYYEEEERQRGNFPDRFSGHQFPNYSSELNVNALLLGDSALYLCASRYDLDGTEAFFGQGTRLTVV.

This clone was observed a few times. Written as DNA, the CDR3 is TGCGCCAGCAGCTTGCTTAACGGGGGAGAGTATGAGCAGTTCTTC. Translating it yields CASSLLNGGEYEQFF. The rearrangement joins TRBV5-1 to TRBJ2-1; the D gene is possibly TRBD2 (6 bases). The germline V and J ends were trimmed by 1 base and 8 bases, with 16 bases remaining between them. The length of the CDR3 is 15 residues. Per germline, CDR1 SGHRS and CDR2 YFSETQ. Full variable domain (remainder filled in from reference TRBV5-1 and TRBJ2-1): KAGVTQTPRYLIKTRGQQVTLSCSPISGHRSVSWYQQTPGQGLQFLFEYFSETQRNKGNFPGRFSGRQFSNSRSEMNVSTLELGDSALYLCASSLLNGGEYEQFFGPGTRLTVL.

This clone showed up just a few times. V is TRBV18 and J is TRBJ2-2, with 9 bases lining up with TRBD1. In germline, CDR1 is KGHSH, CDR2 LQKENI. Unmatched junction bases numbered 1, after V lost 1 base and J lost 1 base. The CDR3 is 16 amino acids. The CDR3 protein is CASSPQGQGNTGELFF. For the CDR3, the DNA is TGTGCCAGCTCACCACAGGGACAGGGGAACACCGGGGAGCTGTTTTTT.

This clone was counted only a few times. The CDR3 nucleotides are TGCAGCGTGGGAGTTCGGGGCACTGAAGCTTTCTTT. Amino acids: CSVGVRGTEAFF. The chain has TRBV29-1 and TRBJ1-1; no firm D call. The germline V gene has CDR1 SQVTM and CDR2 ANQGSEA. This CDR3 contains 12 residues. Trimming removed 6 bases from V and 4 bases from J, with 12 bases in between.

This chain connects TRBV29-1 to TRBJ2-6, with D unresolved. The V end was cut by 4 bases, the J end by 1 base, with 5 bases between. This CDR3 has 13 residues. From germline, CDR1 is SQVTM and CDR2 ANQGSEA. The CDR3 nucleotides are TGCAGCGTTGCAGAATCTGGGGCCAACGTCCTGACTTTC. It translates to CSVAESGANVLTF.

The genes are TRBV7-2 and TRBJ2-3; D is ambiguous. Germline V gene sequence: CDR1 SGHTA, CDR2 FQGNSA. This CDR3 has 11 residues. Deletions cut 5 bases from V and 7 bases from J, with 7 bases between. CDR3 DNA sequence: TGTGCCAGCAGCGGCGGCTATACGCAGTATTTT. It translates to CASSGGYTQYF.

This clone has only one observation. This chain joins TRBV7-6 and TRBJ1-2; D is unresolved. This CDR3 is 16 amino acids long. V lost 5 bases, J lost 5 bases, and 21 bases lay in between. From germline, CDR1 is SGHVS and CDR2 FNYEAQ. The CDR3 bases are TGTGCCAGCAGCAACCCTGGGGAGACGGGAGAATATGGCTACACCTTC. Its protein product is CASSNPGETGEYGYTF.

Here the CDR3 reads CASTPTGYEQYF. As DNA, the CDR3 is TGTGCCAGCACGCCGACGGGGTACGAGCAGTACTTC. J is TRBJ2-7 and V is TRBV7-9; D is possibly TRBD2 (5 bases). The germline V and J ends were trimmed by 7 bases and 4 bases, with 11 bases remaining between them. CDR1 SEHNR and CDR2 FQNEAQ come from the germline V gene (reference sequence). The CDR3 contains 12 residues. Complete variable domain (other parts from reference TRBV7-9 and TRBJ2-7): DTGVSQNPRHKITKRGQNVTFRCDPISEHNRLYWYRQTLGQGPEFLTYFQNEAQLEKSRLLSDRFSAERPKGSFSTLEIQRTEQGDSAMYLCASTPTGYEQYFGPGTRLTVT.

V and J are TRBV7-6 and TRBJ2-3; 8 bases align to TRBD2. Germline V gene lookup returns CDR1 SGHVS and CDR2 FNYEAQ. Trimming took 5 bases from V and 0 from J; bases not matched to a gene: 13. The CDR3 has 18 residues. The CDR3 nucleotides read TGTGCCAGCAGCCCCCTGTCGGTAGCGGGGTTTAGCACAGATACGCAGTATTTT. Its translation: CASSPLSVAGFSTDTQYF. Using reference TRBV7-6 and TRBJ2-3 for the parts outside the CDR3, the full variable domain is GAGVSQSPRYKVTKRGQDVALRCDPISGHVSLYWYRQALGQGPEFLTYFNYEAQQDKSGLPNDRFSAERPEGSISTLTIQRTEQRDSAMYRCASSPLSVAGFSTDTQYFGPGTRLTVL.

V usage is TRBV4-3 and J usage is TRBJ2-5, with TRBD2 matching 11 bases. The CDR3 consists of 18 residues. In germline, CDR1 is LGHNA, CDR2 YSLEER. V shed 1 base and J 1 base; nucleotides not matched to a gene: 8. CDR3 DNA sequence: TGCGCCAGCAGCCAAGGCAGCGCTAGCGGGGGGACCCAAGAGACCCAGTACTTC. Amino acids: CASSQGSASGGTQETQYF.

Only a few counts were recorded for this clone. The rearrangement joins TRBV7-3 to TRBJ2-5, with 9 bases fitting TRBD2. From germline, CDR1 is SGHTA and CDR2 FQGTGA. Trimming cost V 5 bases and J 4 bases; bases outside gene matches: 2. This CDR3 contains 13 residues. This CDR3 reads CASSLSGGETQYF. In DNA, the CDR3 is TGTGCCAGCAGCCTTAGCGGGGGAGAGACCCAGTACTTC.

The chain carries TRBV7-2 and TRBJ2-1, with 8 bases that match TRBD2. The germline gives CDR1 SGHTA, CDR2 FQGNSA. The CDR3 contains 17 residues. V was clipped by 1 base and J by 2 bases; unmatched bases: 7. The CDR3 bases are TGTGCCAGCAGCTTAGGGTTCCCCGGGGGGGCCTACAATGAGCAGTTCTTC. Its protein is CASSLGFPGGAYNEQFF.

The rearrangement joins TRBV7-2 to TRBJ2-5, with D unclear. The CDR3 spans 18 residues. The germline gives CDR1 SGHTA, CDR2 FQGNSA. V was clipped by 0 bases and J by 7 bases, with 24 bases between them. The CDR3 region is CASSLALPVGRTSGTQYF. In DNA, the CDR3 is TGTGCCAGCAGCTTAGCTCTCCCAGTCGGCCGAACCTCAGGGACCCAGTACTTC. Based on the CDR3 plus reference TRBV7-2 and TRBJ2-5, the full variable domain is GAGVSQSPSNKVTEKGKDVELRCDPISGHTALYWYRQSLGQGLEFLIYFQGNSAPDKSGLPSDRFSAERTGGSVSTLTIQRTQQEDSAVYLCASSLALPVGRTSGTQYFGPGTRLLVL.

This chain joins TRBV2 and TRBJ1-3; D is possibly TRBD1 (6 bases). V lost 4 bases and J lost 2, with 9 bases in between. The germline gives CDR1 SNHLY, CDR2 FYNNEI. CDR3 size: 14 residues. The CDR3 loop reads CASSGGPAGNTIYF. The CDR3 DNA reads as TGTGCCAGCAGTGGGGGGCCGGCTGGAAACACCATATATTTT. Full variable domain (remainder filled in from reference TRBV2 and TRBJ1-3): EPEVTQTPSHQVTQMGQEVILRCVPISNHLYFYWYRQILGQKVEFLVSFYNNEISEKSEIFDDQFSVERPDGSNFTLKIRSTKLEDSAMYFCASSGGPAGNTIYFGEGSWLTVV.